Listed below are T cell receptor beta chains from one sample, sequenced in a study of cytomegalovirus exposure and HLA in healthy donors. Produced via immunoSEQ multiplex PCR; TCRdb's table is partial and in-frame only. The sample has roughly 250,000 clones, approximately 84% seen once. The source material was PBMCs. The receptors were gathered from a middle-aged woman in good health and CMV-seropositive. Both conserved end residues are part of each CDR3. For some rows the clone size is stated as once, few or many, or as a class when expanded; others skip it.

j_gene,len,v_gene,abundance,CDR3aa
TRBJ1-4,14,TRBV4-3,.,CASPPGGGGEKLFF
TRBJ1-6,15,TRBV5-8,.,CASSPRQTRNSPLHF
TRBJ1-1,13,TRBV7-2,few,CASSYDILLEAFF
TRBJ1-2,13,TRBV27,.,CASSTGRHYGYTF
TRBJ2-7,19,TRBV4-2,.,CASSPHVGSQLISSYEQYF
TRBJ1-2,12,TRBV25-1,.,CASKLEGGGYTF
TRBJ2-6,19,TRBV2,.,CAVPGQGQRTLRGANVLTF
TRBJ2-1,19,TRBV11-3,.,CASSLDRGASGLSYNEQFF
TRBJ2-7,13,TRBV7-9,.,CASSSTWRPEQYF
TRBJ1-1,18,TRBV11-3,.,CASSPTPGTVIHDTEAFF
TRBJ2-2,16,TRBV4-3,.,CASSQRLAANTGELFF
TRBJ1-2,13,TRBV19,.,CASSMGLHYGYTF
TRBJ2-3,12,TRBV7-2,.,CASRAGLDTQYF
TRBJ2-7,14,TRBV25-1,.,CASSATSGTYEQYF
TRBJ2-7,16,TRBV15,once,CATSRGAGTGSYEQYF
TRBJ2-7,14,TRBV11-2,once,CASSPPGTLYEQYF
TRBJ1-2,13,TRBV30,once,CAWGTGGNYGYTF
TRBJ1-5,16,TRBV19,.,CASSTTGTGINQPQHF
TRBJ1-2,15,TRBV5-1,.,CASSIPGQGVYGYTF
TRBJ1-2,13,TRBV30,.,CAWSGGQEGGYTF
TRBJ2-3,19,TRBV7-2,.,CASSLGLAGGPFRQGTQYF
TRBJ2-3,15,TRBV19,.,CASGRTGIGTDTQYF
TRBJ1-2,15,TRBV4-3,few,CASSQDQGTRYGYTF
TRBJ2-5,12,TRBV5-6,.,CASSHLSETQYF
TRBJ2-7,13,TRBV7-9,.,CASNSPSSYEQYF
TRBJ2-7,15,TRBV11-2,few,CASSFQPEGGLEQYF
TRBJ2-7,16,TRBV15,.,CATSRGGGGPLWEQYF
TRBJ2-5,15,TRBV7-2,.,CASRVPGTGGETQYF
TRBJ1-2,13,TRBV6-6,.,CASSPTSNYGYTF
TRBJ2-2,12,TRBV28,once,CASSPVTGELFF
TRBJ2-1,17,TRBV4-3,.,CASSLEGWTSGRNEQFF
TRBJ2-2,15,TRBV6-5,.,CASGSGGAHTGELFF
TRBJ2-5,14,TRBV4-2,.,CASSQSQGGETQYF
TRBJ1-3,16,TRBV19,.,CASRQPQGSGGNTIYF
TRBJ1-3,16,TRBV6-5,.,CASSYSTTGLGNTIYF
TRBJ1-5,24,TRBV27,.,CASSQTSGQGTTPKSLFGNQPQHF
TRBJ2-5,15,TRBV4-1,.,CASSHVLAGEETQYF
TRBJ2-2,15,TRBV6-6,.,CASSSRREGTGELFF
TRBJ1-5,15,TRBV4-2,.,CASSQDFGGSWPQHF
TRBJ2-7,11,TRBV6-4,.,CATVVRYEQYF
TRBJ1-1,16,TRBV2,.,CASSGGQRFMNTEAFF
TRBJ1-1,13,TRBV6-6,once,CASSYLGHLEAFF
TRBJ1-5,19,TRBV19,.,CASSPGTGGAPGGNQPQHF
TRBJ2-7,15,TRBV7-8,.,CASTLPGLADYEQYF
TRBJ1-6,13,TRBV28,.,CASSLSNLRGLHF
TRBJ2-2,16,TRBV5-1,.,CATSTRPQPNTGELFF
TRBJ2-1,12,TRBV27,once,CASSPQGYEQFF
TRBJ2-7,12,TRBV2,.,CASNLAGHEQYF